This is a list of T cell receptor beta chains from one sample in a study of cytomegalovirus exposure and HLA in healthy donors. TCRdb keeps only in-frame clones here, not all; method: immunoSEQ multiplex PCR. The sample consists of about 120,000 clones, approximately 88% of them appearing once. Specimen: PBMCs. All receptors derive from a woman between 18 and 29 years old in good health and CMV-seronegative. The CDR3 runs from the conserved cysteine through the conserved F or W. The D gene is left open where the match is weak. The listing skips clone size in some rows; elsewhere it reads once, few, many or a size class.

V: TRBV2
J: TRBJ2-5
size: NA
D: NA
CDR3: CASGEETQYF
DNA: TGTGCCAGCGGAGAAGAGACCCAGTACTTC

V: TRBV7-2
J: TRBJ1-2
size: NA
D: NA
CDR3: CASSLAYRADYGYTF
DNA: TGTGCCAGCAGCTTAGCGTACAGGGCCGACTATGGCTACACCTTC

V: TRBV30
J: TRBJ2-7
size: NA
D: TRBD1
CDR3: CAWSAGTGVYEQYF
DNA: TGTGCCTGGAGCGCTGGGACAGGGGTGTACGAGCAGTACTTC

V: TRBV9
J: TRBJ1-2
size: few
D: NA
CDR3: CASSVGSRGYTF
DNA: TGTGCCAGCAGCGTAGGTTCGAGAGGCTACACCTTC

V: TRBV28
J: TRBJ2-1
size: NA
D: NA
CDR3: CASSITASNEQFF
DNA: TGTGCCAGCAGCATCACTGCCTCCAATGAGCAGTTCTTC

V: TRBV6-4
J: TRBJ2-2
size: NA
D: NA
CDR3: CASNAGAGELFF
DNA: TGTGCCAGCAACGCGGGCGCCGGGGAGCTGTTTTTT

V: TRBV6-5
J: TRBJ1-1
size: NA
D: NA
CDR3: CASSLTENTEAFF
DNA: TGTGCCAGCAGTCTCACAGAGAACACTGAAGCTTTCTTT

V: TRBV6-1
J: TRBJ2-7
size: few
D: TRBD2
CDR3: CASEAGESDEQYF
DNA: TGTGCCAGCGAAGCGGGAGAGAGTGACGAGCAGTACTTC

V: TRBV27
J: TRBJ2-3
size: once
D: TRBD2
CDR3: CASSLSLAESSTDTQYF
DNA: TGTGCCAGCAGTTTATCCCTAGCGGAGTCTAGCACAGATACGCAGTATTTT

V: TRBV10-3
J: TRBJ2-7
size: once
D: TRBD1
CDR3: CAISEFARGEQYF
DNA: TGTGCCATCAGTGAGTTCGCCAGGGGGGAGCAGTACTTC

V: TRBV11-3
J: TRBJ2-5
size: NA
D: NA
CDR3: CASSPRGRPPETQYF
DNA: TGTGCCAGCAGCCCCCGGGGGAGGCCCCCCGAGACCCAGTACTTC

V: TRBV25-1
J: TRBJ2-3
size: NA
D: TRBD2
CDR3: CASNPLIQRETDTQYF
DNA: TGTGCCAGCAACCCCCTTATCCAGCGGGAGACAGATACGCAGTATTTT

V: TRBV28
J: TRBJ2-5
size: NA
D: NA
CDR3: CASRSSWGTPGETQYF
DNA: TGTGCCAGCAGATCCTCTTGGGGGACACCAGGAGAGACCCAGTACTTC

V: TRBV5-1
J: TRBJ2-4
size: NA
D: NA
CDR3: CASSLAFTQGNIQYF
DNA: TGCGCCAGCAGCTTGGCCTTCACCCAGGGGAACATTCAGTACTTC

V: TRBV11-2
J: TRBJ2-7
size: NA
D: NA
CDR3: CASSVLGGPTYEQYF
DNA: TGTGCCAGCAGCGTATTGGGGGGACCCACCTACGAGCAGTACTTC

V: TRBV28
J: TRBJ1-4
size: NA
D: TRBD1
CDR3: CASSPGGQGAPGEKLFF
DNA: TGTGCCAGCAGTCCCGGGGGACAGGGGGCGCCGGGTGAAAAACTGTTTTTT

V: TRBV15
J: TRBJ1-5
size: NA
D: NA
CDR3: CATSSDLGLYSNQPQHF
DNA: TGTGCCACCAGCTCGGACTTAGGGTTATATAGCAATCAGCCCCAGCATTTT

V: TRBV14
J: TRBJ2-7
size: once
D: NA
CDR3: CASSQGTAGYEQYF
DNA: TGTGCCAGCAGCCAAGGAACCGCGGGGTACGAGCAGTACTTC

V: TRBV9
J: TRBJ2-5
size: NA
D: TRBD2
CDR3: CASSVEGGWTQETQYF
DNA: TGTGCCAGCAGCGTAGAGGGAGGGTGGACCCAAGAGACCCAGTACTTC

V: TRBV11-2
J: TRBJ1-4
size: NA
D: TRBD1
CDR3: CASSSSLIPGQAGKLFF
DNA: TGTGCCAGCAGCTCCTCACTTATTCCGGGACAGGCGGGGAAACTGTTTTTT

V: TRBV5-1
J: TRBJ1-1
size: once
D: NA
CDR3: CASSLDVGPNTEAFF
DNA: TGCGCCAGCAGCTTGGATGTGGGGCCGAACACTGAAGCTTTCTTT

V: TRBV5-1
J: TRBJ2-1
size: NA
D: NA
CDR3: CATHLVLSSYNEQFF
DNA: TGCGCCACCCATCTAGTCCTTAGCTCCTACAATGAGCAGTTCTTC

V: TRBV2
J: TRBJ1-1
size: NA
D: NA
CDR3: CASSEAWAGAEAFF
DNA: TGTGCCAGCAGTGAAGCGTGGGCGGGGGCTGAAGCTTTCTTT

V: TRBV19
J: TRBJ1-1
size: once
D: NA
CDR3: CASSTGLMNTEAFF
DNA: TGTGCCAGTAGTACAGGACTGATGAACACTGAAGCTTTCTTT

V: TRBV7-9
J: TRBJ2-5
size: NA
D: TRBD1
CDR3: CASSRQGWETQYF
DNA: TGTGCCAGCAGCCGACAGGGTTGGGAGACCCAGTACTTC

V: TRBV28
J: TRBJ2-7
size: NA
D: TRBD2
CDR3: CASSSGGGYEQYF
DNA: TGTGCCAGCTCAAGTGGGGGGGGCTACGAGCAGTACTTC

V: TRBV4-2
J: TRBJ2-5
size: NA
D: TRBD2
CDR3: CASSQVSASGFQETQYF
DNA: TGTGCCAGCAGCCAAGTTTCGGCTAGCGGTTTCCAAGAGACCCAGTACTTC

V: TRBV12-5
J: TRBJ2-7
size: NA
D: NA
CDR3: CASGLVRSEQYF
DNA: TGTGCTAGTGGTTTGGTACGGTCTGAGCAGTACTTC

V: TRBV19
J: TRBJ2-1
size: NA
D: TRBD1
CDR3: CASSIAGTGSRNEQFF
DNA: TGTGCCAGTAGTATAGCCGGGACAGGGAGTCGCAATGAGCAGTTCTTC

V: TRBV11-3
J: TRBJ2-1
size: NA
D: TRBD2
CDR3: CASSSGTSGVNEQFF
DNA: TGTGCCAGCAGCTCCGGGACTAGCGGGGTCAATGAGCAGTTCTTC

V: TRBV2
J: TRBJ2-5
size: once
D: NA
CDR3: CASSELARETQYF
DNA: TGTGCCAGCAGTGAACTAGCTCGGGAGACCCAGTACTTC

V: TRBV5-5
J: TRBJ2-7
size: once
D: NA
CDR3: CASSFSSYEQYF
DNA: TGTGCCAGCAGCTTCAGCTCCTACGAGCAGTACTTC

V: TRBV5-4
J: TRBJ2-4
size: NA
D: TRBD2
CDR3: CASSLDITSGRNIQYF
DNA: TGTGCCAGCAGCTTGGATATAACTAGCGGGAGGAACATTCAGTACTTC

V: TRBV6-5
J: TRBJ2-1
size: NA
D: TRBD2
CDR3: CASSYSTGLGYNEQFF
DNA: TGTGCCAGCAGTTACTCTACGGGACTAGGGTACAATGAGCAGTTCTTC

V: TRBV19
J: TRBJ1-5
size: NA
D: NA
CDR3: CASRTGNQPQHF
DNA: TGTGCCAGTAGAACGGGTAACCAGCCCCAGCATTTT

V: TRBV28
J: TRBJ2-1
size: NA
D: TRBD2
CDR3: CASSSPAGIYNEQFF
DNA: TGTGCCAGCAGTTCCCCAGCGGGGATCTACAATGAGCAGTTCTTC

V: TRBV5-1
J: TRBJ2-6
size: NA
D: NA
CDR3: CASSLEPGNSGANVLTF
DNA: TGCGCCAGCAGCTTGGAACCAGGGAACTCCGGGGCCAACGTCCTGACTTTC

V: TRBV11-2
J: TRBJ2-1
size: NA
D: NA
CDR3: CASSLEGRYSYNEQFF
DNA: TGTGCCAGCAGCTTAGAGGGCAGATACTCCTACAATGAGCAGTTCTTC

V: TRBV4-2
J: TRBJ2-3
size: NA
D: NA
CDR3: CASSQDRRTTDTQYF
DNA: TGTGCCAGCAGCCAAGATCGGAGGACGACAGATACGCAGTATTTT

V: TRBV6-5
J: TRBJ1-1
size: few
D: TRBD1
CDR3: CASSYSTGENTEAFF
DNA: TGTGCCAGCAGTTACTCAACAGGGGAGAACACTGAAGCTTTCTTT

V: TRBV9
J: TRBJ2-1
size: NA
D: TRBD1
CDR3: CASSVEAGGPYNEQFF
DNA: TGTGCCAGCAGCGTAGAAGCAGGGGGCCCCTACAATGAGCAGTTCTTC